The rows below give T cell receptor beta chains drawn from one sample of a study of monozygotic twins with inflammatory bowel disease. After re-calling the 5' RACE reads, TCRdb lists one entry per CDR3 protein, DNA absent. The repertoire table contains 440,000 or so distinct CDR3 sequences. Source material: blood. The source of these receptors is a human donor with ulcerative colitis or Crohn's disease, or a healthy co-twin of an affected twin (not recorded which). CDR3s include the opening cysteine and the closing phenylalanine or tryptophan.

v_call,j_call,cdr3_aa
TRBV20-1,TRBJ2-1,CSARGLAGGTGNEQFF
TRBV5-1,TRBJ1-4,CASSLGQVATNEKLFF
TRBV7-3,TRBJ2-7,CASSKLAGGSYEQYF
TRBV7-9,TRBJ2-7,CASSPRRGSDTGEQYF
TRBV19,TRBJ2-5,CASSPGLVAMGETQYF
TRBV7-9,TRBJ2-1,CASHSGRAYNEQFF
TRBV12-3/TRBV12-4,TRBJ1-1,CASTQRGSTEAFF
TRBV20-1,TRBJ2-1,CSARPLAGGSWGEQFF
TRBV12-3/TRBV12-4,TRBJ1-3,CASRSDEGYSGNTIYF
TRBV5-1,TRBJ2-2,CASSLDAPGTGELFF